This entry concerns a single T cell receptor (beta chain). No antigen is known for it. This specimen comes from a study of neoadjuvant anti-PD-1 for oral cavity cancer. As for the study in general: Non-progressing patients received a fourth nivolumab dose near day 43, then surgery on days 50-56.

This CDR3 region has 16 residues. Germline V gene data show CDR1 as SGHRS and CDR2 as YFSETQ. The ends lost 2 bases at V and 0 bases at J; junction bases unmatched: 6. Findings and limits, study-wide: Higher pretreatment Treg/Th17 ratios tracked higher pretreatment blood clonality. With three patients per group, TCR findings need larger cohorts.

Stage II-IVA oral cavity squamous cell carcinoma was new and untreated by systemic or radiation therapy. Profiled with immunoSEQ multiplex PCR; TCRdb holds only in-frame clones, not every one. The table records approximately 37,000 clones, roughly 89% of them present only once. This receptor was obtained from a person aged 35 to 85 with oral cavity squamous cell carcinoma. V is TRBV5-1 and J is TRBJ2-3; 7 nucleotides agree with TRBD2. This specimen consisted of PBMCs, obtained before nivolumab (anti-PD-1) treatment. CDR3 sequence: CASSFGARGSTDTQYF. CDR3 nucleotides: TGCGCCAGCAGCTTTGGTGCGCGGGGGAGCACAGATACGCAGTATTTT.